The present entry profiles one T cell receptor beta chain with its context. From around 0.4 ug of RNA, a library with molecular barcoded alpha/delta and beta/gamma adaptors was made. One entry per CDR3 protein results from TCRdb running MiXCR on the reads. The table lists around 130,000 distinct CDR3 sequences, about 13% of them singletons. Germline CDR1 reads SEHNR; CDR2 reads FQNEAQ (reference sequence). The V gene end was trimmed by 8 bases and the J gene end by 2 bases; junction bases not matched to a gene: 10. There are 17 residues in the CDR3. This entry belongs to a study of read filtering for tumor transcriptome and immune sequencing. The overall study: The cohort had approximately 16 men and approximately 15 women aged about 47 to 80, mean about 67 years. Per sample, TCR-region reads ranged about 4.05 to 11 million by IR-seq, about 75 to 1273 by RNA-seq.

The sample was a population of CD138-negative cells sorted from bone marrow. The receptor was isolated from a donor at least 40 years old with multiple myeloma. The J gene is TRBJ2-7, the V gene TRBV7-9; the match to TRBD2 covers 15 bases. CDR3 loop: CASVPGTSGRMTYEQYF. As DNA, the CDR3 is TGTGCCAGCGTACCCGGGACTAGCGGGAGGATGACCTACGAGCAGTACTTC.